The 29 T cell receptor beta chains below come from one sample, sequenced in a study of blood T cells in healthy people across ages (dated by TCRdb to the mid-2010s). The protocol used for the library was 5' RACE. Instrument on record: Illumina HiSeq 2500. A second PCR of about 6 to 12 cycles was run with a J-beta primer mix and a sample-barcoded 5' primer. TCRdb reanalyzed the raw reads on its own, using fastp at Q25 for trimming and MiXCR for clone calling, and kept in-frame beta chains. Each entry is one CDR3 protein sequence, shown with its most common DNA and genes. Counted in this sample were 1.5 million to 2 million distinct CDR3 sequences; roughly a third of them appeared once. The ten largest clonotypes hold roughly 12% of the sample. The sample taken for sequencing was blood. The receptors were sampled from a woman younger than 45 in good health.

The V and J genes are TRBV7-2 and TRBJ2-7; TRBD1 matches at 9 bases. The V gene's germline CDR1 is SGHTA and CDR2 FQGNSA. There are 11 residues in the CDR3. Trimming removed 4 bases from V and 9 bases from J; junction bases left unmatched: 1. This chain's CDR3 is CASSWGQGQYF. Written as DNA, the CDR3 is TGTGCCAGCAGCTGGGGACAGGGGCAGTACTTC.

This clonotype appeared many times. This chain joins TRBV9 and TRBJ2-1, with TRBD2 identical over 8 bases. This CDR3 has 14 residues. Looked up from germline, CDR1 is SGDLS and CDR2 is YYNGEE. The V segment lost 4 bases and the J segment 7 bases; nucleotides outside the gene matches: 7. The CDR3 loop reads CASSPHAGGNEQFF. The DNA of the CDR3 is TGTGCCAGCAGCCCCCACGCGGGGGGAAATGAGCAGTTCTTC.

In this sample, this clonotype turned up a few times. The rearrangement joins TRBV6-5 to TRBJ2-7, with D possibly being TRBD2 (5 bases). V lost 3 bases to trimming and J lost 2 bases, with 32 bases between them. The germline V gene encodes CDR1 MNHEY and CDR2 SVGAGI. This CDR3 region has 21 residues. Written as DNA, the CDR3 is TGTGCCAGCAGTTATCTCTTGGGGATCGGAAGACCAGCGGACCTCCCCTACGAGCAGTACTTC. This encodes CASSYLLGIGRPADLPYEQYF.

The rearrangement links TRBV5-4 to TRBJ2-2, with no clear D. Germline assignment: CDR1 SGHNT and CDR2 YYREEE (reference sequence). This CDR3 contains 15 residues. The germline V and J ends were trimmed by 0 bases and 7 bases, with 13 bases remaining between them. CDR3 coding DNA: TGTGCCAGCAGCTTGGATTACGGGTTGGGCGGGGAGCTGTTTTTT. This sequence encodes CASSLDYGLGGELFF.

V and J are TRBV19 and TRBJ2-7; 7 bases match TRBD2. The CDR3 runs to 14 residues. Trimming at V came to 7 bases and at J to 0 bases, leaving 6 bases not matched to a gene. CDR1 LNHDA and CDR2 SQIVND come from the germline V gene (reference sequence). As DNA, the CDR3 is TGTGCCAGTAACCCGGAGCGGGGCTCCTACGAGCAGTACTTC. Its translation is CASNPERGSYEQYF. Full variable domain (outside the CDR3, taken from reference TRBV19 and TRBJ2-7): DGGITQSPKYLFRKEGQNVTLSCEQNLNHDAMYWYRQDPGQGLRLIYYSQIVNDFQKGDIAEGYSVSREKKESFPLTVTSAQKNPTAFYLCASNPERGSYEQYFGPGTRLTVT.

The chain has TRBV27 and TRBJ2-4, with TRBD1 as a possible D gene (5 bases). The last part of the DNA fits TRBJ2-7 better; the J call may be wrong. Germline V gene lookup returns CDR1 MNHEY and CDR2 SMNVEV (reference sequence). This CDR3 spans 15 amino acids. In DNA form, the CDR3 reads TGTGCCAGCAGTCCGAACCCATGGGGCTCGGACGAGCAGTACTTC. Residues: CASSPNPWGSDEQYF.

The chain joins TRBV7-9 to TRBJ2-1; TRBD2 agrees at 7 bases. V lost 7 bases, J lost 5 bases, and 8 bases stayed unmatched. This CDR3 contains 14 residues. Germline CDR1 is SEHNR and CDR2 is FQNEAQ (reference sequence). For the CDR3, the DNA is TGTGCCAGCATTGCTAGCGGACTAAACAATGAGCAGTTCTTC. It yields the protein CASIASGLNNEQFF.

This clonotype has more than one count but fewer than ten. The chain employs TRBV7-9 and TRBJ2-5, with D uncertain. Germline V gene lookup returns CDR1 SEHNR and CDR2 FQNEAQ (reference sequence). Trimming left V 8 bases short and J 11 bases short, with 18 bases between. The CDR3 spans 12 residues. The CDR3 sequence: CASGLRTGEQYF. In DNA, the CDR3 is TGTGCCAGCGGCCTCAGGACGGGTGAGCAGTACTTC.

The sample holds a few counts of this clonotype. This sequence joins TRBV5-1 and TRBJ2-3; D is undetermined. The germline V and J ends were trimmed by 0 bases and 6 bases, with 17 bases remaining between them. The CDR3 runs to 16 residues. Looked up from germline, CDR1 is SGHRS and CDR2 is YFSETQ. The CDR3 reads CASSLAMRPYTDTQYF. The CDR3 DNA follows: TGCGCCAGCAGCTTGGCCATGCGGCCCTACACGGATACGCAGTATTTT.

This clonotype has a handful of counts. The chain has TRBV29-1 and TRBJ1-2; D is unresolved. The CDR3 spans 9 residues. The germline V gene has CDR1 SQVTM and CDR2 ANQGSEA. V lost 3 bases to trimming and J lost 8 bases, with 4 bases between them. The CDR3 coding sequence is TGCAGCGTTGATAGGGGCTACACCTTC. Translation gives CSVDRGYTF.

The V gene is TRBV10-3, the J gene TRBJ1-1; 8 nucleotides line up with TRBD1. Germline CDR1 is ENHRY and CDR2 is SYGVKD. The CDR3 is 14 amino acids. Unmatched junction bases numbered 4, after V lost 6 bases and J lost 1 base. CDR3 residues: CAIRRTGRNTEAFF. DNA of the CDR3: TGTGCCATCAGGAGGACAGGGAGGAACACTGAAGCTTTCTTT.

This clonotype was counted between two and nine times. This chain connects TRBV28 to TRBJ2-3; the match to TRBD1 covers 8 bases. V shed 2 bases and J 1 base; nucleotides not matched to a gene: 8. Germline values: CDR1 MDHEN, CDR2 SYDVKM. The CDR3 runs to 17 residues. CDR3 sequence: CASSLHPTGAGTDTQYF. As DNA, the CDR3 is TGTGCCAGCAGTTTACATCCGACAGGGGCTGGCACAGATACGCAGTATTTT. Supplemented by reference TRBV28 and TRBJ2-3, the full variable domain reads DVKVTQSSRYLVKRTGEKVFLECVQDMDHENMFWYRQDPGLGLRLIYFSYDVKMKEKGDIPEGYSVSREKKERFSLILESASTNQTSMYLCASSLHPTGAGTDTQYFGPGTRLTVL.

This clonotype was seen a handful of times. V usage is TRBV20-1 and J usage is TRBJ2-5; 11 bases match TRBD2. Germline trimming cut 2 bases from V and 3 bases from J; bases unmatched to any gene: 5. Looked up from germline, CDR1 is DFQATT and CDR2 is SNEGSKA (reference sequence). The CDR3 spans 15 residues. CDR3 residues: CSARLAGGLKETQYF. The CDR3 nucleotides read TGCAGTGCTAGACTAGCGGGGGGTCTTAAAGAGACCCAGTACTTC.

This clonotype turned up a few times. This chain connects TRBV11-2 to TRBJ2-7, with D hard to call. Germline loops: CDR1 SGHAT, CDR2 FQNNGV. Trimming left V 0 bases short and J 3 bases short, with 15 bases between. There are 16 residues in the CDR3. Here the CDR3 reads CASSLEGGIIGYEQYF. The CDR3 bases are TGTGCCAGCAGCTTAGAGGGTGGAATCATAGGCTACGAGCAGTACTTC. Full variable domain (remainder filled in from reference TRBV11-2 and TRBJ2-7): EAGVAQSPRYKIIEKRQSVAFWCNPISGHATLYWYQQILGQGPKLLIQFQNNGVVDDSQLPKDRFSAERLKGVDSTLKIQPAKLEDSAVYLCASSLEGGIIGYEQYFGPGTRLTVT.

With regard to this clonotype: One end of the junction varies from germline; a read error may be responsible. The chain links TRBV27 to TRBJ2-7; D uncertain. The germline V gene has CDR1 MNHEY and CDR2 SMNVEV (reference sequence). This CDR3 contains 13 residues. DNA of the CDR3: TGTGCCAGCAGTTTATCCCGCTCCTACGAGCAGTGCTTC. It codes for CASSLSRSYEQCF.

The chain links TRBV29-1 to TRBJ2-1; TRBD2 matches at 10 bases. This CDR3 spans 19 amino acids. J lost 3 bases, V lost 4 bases, and 18 bases had no gene match. Per the germline V gene, CDR1 is SQVTM and CDR2 is ANQGSEA. CDR3 coding DNA: TGCAGCGTTGGGGGGAGGACAGTACTAGCGGGGAACGACTACAATGAGCAGTTCTTC. It translates to CSVGGRTVLAGNDYNEQFF.

There are a few counts of this clonotype. The chain joins TRBV28 to TRBJ1-5; 7 bases are a match to TRBD1. The CDR3 has 15 amino acids. Trimming took 5 bases from V and 5 from J; bases not matched to a gene: 9. From germline, CDR1 is MDHEN and CDR2 SYDVKM. CDR3 loop: CASSKRQGQHQPQHF. CDR3 in DNA: TGTGCCAGCAGTAAACGACAGGGCCAGCATCAGCCCCAGCATTTT. Full variable domain (rest looked up from reference TRBV28 and TRBJ1-5): DVKVTQSSRYLVKRTGEKVFLECVQDMDHENMFWYRQDPGLGLRLIYFSYDVKMKEKGDIPEGYSVSREKKERFSLILESASTNQTSMYLCASSKRQGQHQPQHFGDGTRLSIL.

The V gene is TRBV20-1, the J gene TRBJ1-1; no clear D. V lost 0 bases to trimming and J lost 0 bases, with 11 bases between them. CDR3 length: 15 residues. The V gene's germline CDR1 is DFQATT and CDR2 SNEGSKA (reference sequence). CDR3 bases: TGCAGTGCTAGAGAGCGGCAGATCTTGAACACTGAAGCTTTCTTT. This sequence encodes CSARERQILNTEAFF.

The chain links TRBV20-1 to TRBJ1-4; 7 bases match TRBD1. Trimming cost V 6 bases and J 3 bases; bases outside gene matches: 13. The CDR3 extends over 16 amino acids. Germline CDR1 DFQATT, CDR2 SNEGSKA (reference sequence). CDR3 sequence (DNA): TGCAGTGCAAAGGACAGGAGGAGGTTTTCTAATGAAAAACTGTTTTTT. Protein sequence: CSAKDRRRFSNEKLFF.

The table lists this clonotype with a few counts. This chain links TRBV27 with TRBJ2-7; TRBD2 matches 8 bases. From germline, CDR1 is MNHEY and CDR2 SMNVEV (reference sequence). This CDR3 is 15 amino acids long. The junction had 7 bases not matched to a gene; V was cut back by 4 bases and J by 2 bases. The CDR3 nucleotides are TGTGCCAGCAGTTCCACCGCAGCGGGGGCCTACGAGCAGTACTTC. It specifies CASSSTAAGAYEQYF.

This clonotype was seen once. The CDR3 is CASGLLSGSGGELFF. The CDR3 coding sequence is TGTGCTAGTGGTTTGTTATCCGGGAGCGGCGGGGAGCTGTTTTTT. The chain carries TRBV12-5 and TRBJ2-2, with D possibly TRBD2 on 6 matching bases. Trimming took off 2 bases at V and 7 bases at J, with 14 bases between the two ends. This CDR3 has 15 amino acids. Germline-derived CDR1 and CDR2 are LGHNT and FRNRAP.

The table lists this clonotype with many counts. The CDR3 bases are TGTGCCAGCAGTTACATCCGGGACGGACAAGAGACCCAGTACTTC. It yields the protein CASSYIRDGQETQYF. The V and J genes are TRBV6-2 or TRBV6-3 and TRBJ2-5; D assignment may be TRBD1 or TRBD2 (5 bases each). Germline assignment: CDR1 MNHEY and CDR2 SVGEGT. The CDR3 sequence is 15 residues long. V was clipped by 2 bases and J by 2 bases, with 12 bases between them.

This clonotype was observed a handful of times. This chain joins TRBV5-1 and TRBJ1-1; maybe TRBD1 (6 bases). This CDR3 contains 15 residues. Trimming shortened V by 4 bases and J by 5 bases, and 18 bases separated the two germline ends. Looked up from germline, CDR1 is SGHRS and CDR2 is YFSETQ. CDR3 bases: TGCGCCAGCAGCCCCTGGGGGGCGGGTGATACTGAAGCTTTCTTT. Its translation is CASSPWGAGDTEAFF.

This clonotype came up a few times. This sequence joins TRBV4-1 and TRBJ2-3, with 10 bases lining up with TRBD2. Germline CDR1 and CDR2: MGHRA and YSYEKL. The V and J ends lost 1 base and 11 bases, in that order; junction bases with no gene match: 15. This CDR3 contains 17 residues. In DNA form, the CDR3 reads TGCGCCAGCAGCCAAGTGGGGGGCGAAATAGCGGGAGGAGAGCAGTATTTT. Amino acid sequence: CASSQVGGEIAGGEQYF.

Comment on this clonotype: Since no conserved phenylalanine or tryptophan closes the CDR3, a read error is the likely cause. This chain connects TRBV10-3 to TRBJ2-1, with D unresolved. The germline V gene has CDR1 ENHRY and CDR2 SYGVKD. This CDR3 is 13 amino acids long. Trimming shortened V by 10 bases and J by 5 bases, and 15 bases separated the two germline ends. The CDR3 coding sequence is TGTGCCACCCATGGTTTGGGTGACAATGAGCAGTTCTGC. This sequence encodes CATHGLGDNEQFC.

The chain recombines TRBV20-1 with TRBJ2-3, with 8 positions matching TRBD2. Germline V gene data show CDR1 as DFQATT and CDR2 as SNEGSKA (reference sequence). Trimming cost V 7 bases and J 3 bases; bases outside gene matches: 6. The CDR3 loop spans 13 amino acids. The CDR3 region has the DNA TGCAGTGGACGGGAGGGCACAACAGATACGCAGTATTTT. Protein: CSGREGTTDTQYF.

This clonotype was detected only a few times. The gene calls are TRBV15 and TRBJ2-5; the match to TRBD2 covers 8 bases. V shed 0 bases and J 2 bases; nucleotides not matched to a gene: 8. Germline CDR1 is LNHNV and CDR2 is YYDKDF (reference sequence). The CDR3 sequence is 17 residues long. The DNA of the CDR3 is TGTGCCACCAGCAGAGACCCGATGCGGGGGGCGCAAGAGACCCAGTACTTC. This sequence encodes CATSRDPMRGAQETQYF. Variable domain in full (rest from reference TRBV15 and TRBJ2-5): DAMVIQNPRYQVTQFGKPVTLSCSQTLNHNVMYWYQQKSSQAPKLLFHYYDKDFNNEADTPDNFQSRRPNTSFCFLDIRSPGLGDTAMYLCATSRDPMRGAQETQYFGPGTRLLVL.

In this sample, this clonotype turned up a few times. The chain carries TRBV11-2 and TRBJ2-5, with TRBD1 matching over 10 bases. The CDR3 length is 17 residues. V shed 1 base, J shed 5 bases, and the junction held 10 bases outside the gene matches. The germline gives CDR1 SGHAT, CDR2 FQNNGV. Here the CDR3 reads CASSLGPGQGGFETQYF. CDR3 DNA sequence: TGTGCCAGCAGCTTAGGTCCAGGACAGGGGGGCTTCGAGACCCAGTACTTC.

This clonotype was seen ten or more times. V and J are TRBV29-1 and TRBJ2-1, with 7 bases matching TRBD2. This CDR3 is 16 amino acids long. CDR1 is SQVTM and CDR2 is ANQGSEA in the germline V gene. The junction had 9 bases not matched to a gene; V was cut back by 4 bases and J by 0 bases. CDR3 bases: TGCAGCGTTGTGACGGAGCGGGAAATCTCCTACAATGAGCAGTTCTTC. Protein product: CSVVTEREISYNEQFF.